This T cell receptor beta chain was observed in a study of T cells in Graves' hyperthyroidism and ophthalmopathy. Using RNA transcripts as the source, TCR beta CDR3 regions were amplified. First-round RT-PCR targeting the TCR CDR3 was performed with the HTBI primer set. TCRdb re-called the multiplex PCR reads through MiXCR, storing one row per CDR3 protein. The sample lists about 260,000 distinct CDR3 sequences, 22% occurring once. This clonotype was picked up a small number of times. Its target is unknown. Germline and junction disagree at one end, which may indicate a read error. Study conclusions and caveats: Clonotypes that were expanded in thyroid above 0.001 mostly appeared in blood too.

The CDR3 is 16 amino acids. The germline V gene has CDR1 MDHEN and CDR2 SYDVKM. The sample comprised blood. This chain connects TRBV28 to TRBJ2-6; the D gene is possibly TRBD1 (5 bases). This TCR derives from a man aged 25 to 40 with Graves' ophthalmopathy. The CDR3 region has the DNA TGTGCCAGCAGTAAGGGGCTCATCTCTGGGGCCAACGTCCCGACTTTC. Residues: CASSKGLISGANVPTF.